The TCR beta chain under discussion was sequenced for a study of blood T cell repertoires in COVID-19 (dated by TCRdb to 2018 to 2020). Looking at the study overall: Collaborator samples came from the United States, Italy and Spain and covered acute and convalescent phases of COVID-19. The material from the prospective study consisted of cDNA or gDNA derived from T cells, B-cell-depleted T cells, or PBMCs. The dataset comprised deeply sampled blood TCRbeta repertoires from subjects exposed to, actively infected with, or recovered from COVID-19. The repertoires were released in a freely available public database meant as a resource for research on the immune response to SARS-CoV-2. Samples were obtained from the ongoing ImmuneRACE study (first 160 participants) and from 1,200 or so subjects provided by 6 global collaborators. The sample metadata nearly always contained a de-identified subject ID, COVID-19 status, age in years and sex. HLA class I and class II types, where available, came from metadata supplied by the sample provider rather than from assay-based typing.

One collaborating source in Seattle enrolled patients while the patients were actively infected and followed the patients over time throughout the course of disease. Collaborating institutions collected whole blood in K2EDTA tubes following their own protocols. For TCRbeta analysis, collaborators shipped samples as frozen whole blood, isolated PBMCs, or DNA extracted from either of those sample types. Broad study findings and their caveats: The amount of clinical and demographic metadata varied by source and participant and was provided uncurated.

Regarding this clone: No cognate antigen has been identified for it. No much larger clone exists at a distance of one base, and base qualities are not known.

TCRbeta CDR3 regions were amplified from genomic DNA by means of the immunoSEQ Assay, a bias-controlled multiplex PCR. Per the authors' processing: The number of nucleated cells in each sample was estimated by amplification of reference gene primers within the assay. To quantify the absolute abundance of each unique TCRbeta CDR3 rearrangement, sequence reads were collapsed and filtered. For each sample, productive Simpson clonality was calculated as the square root of Simpson's diversity index over productive rearrangements. TCRdb stores this immuneACCESS table with in-frame sequences only. Part of the clones is absent; in the studies checked, under half of the shortfall reflects unresolved V genes, and no reason is known for the rest. V and J calls and clone size come straight from that table; D and trimming were deduced from the DNA. This sample holds fewer than 250,000 clones; roughly 88% were observed only once. The top ten clonotypes cover 5.5% to 6.5% of the sample.

The CDR3 spans 15 residues, from the cysteine through the phenylalanine. Solely the CDR3 DNA is kept, with 45 bases framed from the first base. The junction carries 9 bases between V and J, which are trimmed by 3 bases and 0 bases respectively. The CDR1 and CDR2 encoded by the germline V gene (reference sequence) are LGHDT and YNNKEL. The sample consisted of peripheral blood. This TCR derives from a woman aged 80 or over with COVID-19, enrolled during active disease. The rearranged chain carries TRBV3-1 (or the pseudogene TRBV3-2) and TRBJ2-4; perhaps TRBD1 is the D gene, with 6 bases matching. The CDR3 region: CASSHPQGAKNIQYF. The DNA sequence is as follows: TGTGCCAGCAGCCATCCACAGGGAGCCAAAAACATTCAGTACTTC.